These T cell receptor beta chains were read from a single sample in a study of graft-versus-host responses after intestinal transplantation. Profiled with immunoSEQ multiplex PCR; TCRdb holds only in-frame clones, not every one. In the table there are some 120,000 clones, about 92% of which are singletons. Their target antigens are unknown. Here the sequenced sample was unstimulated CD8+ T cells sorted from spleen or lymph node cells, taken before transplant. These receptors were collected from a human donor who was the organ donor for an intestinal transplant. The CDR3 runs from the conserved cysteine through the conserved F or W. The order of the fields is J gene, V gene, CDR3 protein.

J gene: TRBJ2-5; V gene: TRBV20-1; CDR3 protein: CSARSETQYF
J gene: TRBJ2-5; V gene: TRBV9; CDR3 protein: CASSVASGAQETQYF
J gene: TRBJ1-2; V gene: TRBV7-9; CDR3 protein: CASSLSRTGYYGYTF
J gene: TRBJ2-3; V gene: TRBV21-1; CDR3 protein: CASSKGASGTSTDTQYF
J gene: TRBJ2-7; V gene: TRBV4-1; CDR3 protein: CASSQDRGSYEQYF
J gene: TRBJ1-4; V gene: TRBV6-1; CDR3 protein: CASSALGEKLFF
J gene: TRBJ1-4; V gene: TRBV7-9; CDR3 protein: CASSPGQVEKLFF
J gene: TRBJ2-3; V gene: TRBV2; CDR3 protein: CASLTTSGSADTQYF
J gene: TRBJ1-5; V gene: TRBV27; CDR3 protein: CASSPRGLSGYRSNQPQHF
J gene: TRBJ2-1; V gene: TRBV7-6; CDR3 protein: CASSFGGGAHNEQFF
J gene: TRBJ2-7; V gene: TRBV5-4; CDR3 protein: CASSFPVRDYEQYF
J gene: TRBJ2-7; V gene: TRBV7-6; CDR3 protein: CASSPSGQTSSYEQYF
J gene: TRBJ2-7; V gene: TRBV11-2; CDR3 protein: CASSVYTGYEQYF
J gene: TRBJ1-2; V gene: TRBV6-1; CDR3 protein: CASSDYGYTF
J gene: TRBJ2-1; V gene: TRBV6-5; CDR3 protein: CASRPMYNEQFF
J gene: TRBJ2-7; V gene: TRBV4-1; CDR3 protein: CASSTSGTGTYEQYF
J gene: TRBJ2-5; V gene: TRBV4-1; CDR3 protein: CASSQEGLAGEETQYF
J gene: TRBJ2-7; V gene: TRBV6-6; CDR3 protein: CASSYSGVYEQYF
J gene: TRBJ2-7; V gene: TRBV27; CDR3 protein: CASSILAVTSYEQYF
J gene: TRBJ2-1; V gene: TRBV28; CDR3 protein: CASSLTGAYNEQFF
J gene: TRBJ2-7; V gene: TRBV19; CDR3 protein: CASSFSGTGGYEQYF
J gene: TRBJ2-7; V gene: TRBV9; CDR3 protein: CASSLGGTDYEQYF
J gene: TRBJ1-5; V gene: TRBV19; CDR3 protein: CASSIKLLYGSNQPQHF
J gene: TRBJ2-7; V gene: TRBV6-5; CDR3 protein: CASQAGGPYEQYF
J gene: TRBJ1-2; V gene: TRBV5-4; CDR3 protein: CASSLLVGGYTF
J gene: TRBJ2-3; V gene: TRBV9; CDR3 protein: CASSVEGGTDTQYF
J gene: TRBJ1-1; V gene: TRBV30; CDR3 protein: CAWSVLGATEAFF
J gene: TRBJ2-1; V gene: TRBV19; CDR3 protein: CASRSGSTVIEQFF
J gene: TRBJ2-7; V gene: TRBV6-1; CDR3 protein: CASTEGVNSYEQYF
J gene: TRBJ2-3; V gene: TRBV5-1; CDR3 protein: CASSLGGANTDTQYF
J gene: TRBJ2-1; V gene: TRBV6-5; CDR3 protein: CASRGKGLDNEQFF
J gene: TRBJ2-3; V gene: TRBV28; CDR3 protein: CASSTNQLTGTGNTDTQYF
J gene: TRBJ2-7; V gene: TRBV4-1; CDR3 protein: CASSQGTSGPFRSSYEQYF
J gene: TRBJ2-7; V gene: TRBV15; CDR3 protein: CATSRTIGTDSYEQYF
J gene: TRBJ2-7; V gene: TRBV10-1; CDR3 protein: CASSGRDRGREQYF
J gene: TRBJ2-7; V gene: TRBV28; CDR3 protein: CASRPRGQLYEQYF
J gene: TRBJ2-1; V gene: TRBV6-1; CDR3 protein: CASRGPYNEQFF
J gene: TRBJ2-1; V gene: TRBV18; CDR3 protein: CASSPSSGTSYNEQFF
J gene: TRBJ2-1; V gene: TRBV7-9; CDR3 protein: CASSLAGEQFF
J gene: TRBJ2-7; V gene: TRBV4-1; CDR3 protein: CASSQDTGSYEQYF
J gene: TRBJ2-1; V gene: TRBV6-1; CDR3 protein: CASSDGHYNEQFF
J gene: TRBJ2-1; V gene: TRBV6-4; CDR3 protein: CASSDYGGGDNEQFF